The 6 T cell receptor beta chains below come from one sample, sequenced in a study of CD8+ T cells in alopecia areata (dated by TCRdb to the late 2010s). Receptor amplification or capture employed the immunoSEQ multiplex PCR assay. For TCR sequencing, RNA was extracted from every sample and reverse transcribed into cDNA to serve as template. TCRdb mirrors the immuneACCESS table, restricted to in-frame sequences. Some clones are absent from its copies; in checked studies, under half trace to an unresolved V gene, and the reason for the others is unknown. The sample table holds about 64,000 clones, of which around 40% were seen once. Jointly, the top ten make up roughly half of the sample. Sequenced material: NKG2D-low CD8+ T cells sorted from blood. In light of the paper, this sample's cell subset or site label describes: sorted CD8+ NKG2D-low blood T cells. These receptors were obtained from a human donor with alopecia areata.

The chain recombines TRBV29-1 with TRBJ1-1; no definite D call. The V gene lost 8 bases and the J gene lost 2 bases, with 9 bases spanning the gap. This CDR3 is built from 11 residues. Per the germline V gene, CDR1 is SQVTM and CDR2 is ANQGSEA. The CDR3: CSFLSNTEAFF. CDR3 coding DNA: TGCAGCTTCTTATCCAACACTGAAGCTTTCTTT.

This clone came up a few times. This sequence joins TRBV29-1 and TRBJ1-5; tentatively, D is TRBD1 (5 bases). This CDR3 has 13 residues. Germline loops: CDR1 SQVTM, CDR2 ANQGSEA. Trimming removed 4 bases from V and 2 bases from J, with 9 bases in between. CDR3 sequence: CSVGGGGNQPQHF. Written as DNA, the CDR3 is TGCAGCGTTGGGGGAGGGGGCAATCAGCCCCAGCATTTT.

In this sample, this clone turned up a few times. The V gene is TRBV4-3, the J gene TRBJ2-3; 8 nucleotides line up with TRBD2. V trimming: 0 bases; J trimming: 0 bases; junction bases outside the gene matches: 5. The CDR3 is 17 amino acids. Looked up from germline, CDR1 is LGHNA and CDR2 is YSLEER. CDR3 region: CASSQDPGGRSTDTQYF. The DNA for the CDR3 is TGCGCCAGCAGCCAAGATCCGGGGGGGCGGAGCACAGATACGCAGTATTTT.

The V gene is TRBV7-3, the J gene TRBJ1-1, with D uncertain. V gave up 1 base and J gave up 1 base, with 4 bases separating them. Germline CDR1 and CDR2: SGHTA and FQGTGA. The CDR3 is made up of 13 amino acids. CDR3 residues: CASSLIQNTEAFF. CDR3 coding DNA: TGTGCCAGCAGCTTAATTCAGAACACTGAAGCTTTCTTT.

Points on this clone: Additional DNA sequences in this sample encode the identical CDR3. The chain employs TRBV29-1 and TRBJ2-7; 11 bases map to TRBD1. CDR3 length: 14 residues. V lost 6 bases to trimming and J lost 4 bases; unmatched junction nucleotides: 8. Germline V lookup: CDR1 SQVTM, CDR2 ANQGSEA. CDR3 region: CSVQAGTGGYEQYF. In DNA, the CDR3 is TGCAGCGTCCAAGCCGGGACAGGGGGGTACGAGCAGTACTTC.

In its sample, this clone was seen a few times. This chain connects TRBV6-4 to TRBJ2-1, with 7 bases matching TRBD2. The CDR3 extends over 13 amino acids. Unmatched junction bases numbered 0, after V lost 2 bases and J lost 5 bases. Germline CDR1 is MRHNA and CDR2 is SNTAGT. CDR3 region: CASSDSGNNEQFF. DNA of the CDR3: TGTGCCAGCAGTGACAGCGGGAACAATGAGCAGTTCTTC.